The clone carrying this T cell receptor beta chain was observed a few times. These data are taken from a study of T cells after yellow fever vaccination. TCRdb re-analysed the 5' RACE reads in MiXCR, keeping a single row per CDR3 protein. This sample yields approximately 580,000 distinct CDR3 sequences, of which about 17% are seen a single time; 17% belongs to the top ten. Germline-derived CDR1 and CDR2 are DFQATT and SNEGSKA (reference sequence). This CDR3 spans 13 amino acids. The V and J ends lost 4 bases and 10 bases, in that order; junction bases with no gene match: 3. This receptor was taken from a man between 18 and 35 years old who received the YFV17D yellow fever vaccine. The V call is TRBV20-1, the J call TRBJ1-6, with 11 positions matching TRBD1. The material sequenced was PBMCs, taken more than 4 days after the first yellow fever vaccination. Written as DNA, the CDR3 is TGCAGTGCTAACGGACAGGGGGCCTCACCCCTCCACTTT. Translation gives CSANGQGASPLHF.